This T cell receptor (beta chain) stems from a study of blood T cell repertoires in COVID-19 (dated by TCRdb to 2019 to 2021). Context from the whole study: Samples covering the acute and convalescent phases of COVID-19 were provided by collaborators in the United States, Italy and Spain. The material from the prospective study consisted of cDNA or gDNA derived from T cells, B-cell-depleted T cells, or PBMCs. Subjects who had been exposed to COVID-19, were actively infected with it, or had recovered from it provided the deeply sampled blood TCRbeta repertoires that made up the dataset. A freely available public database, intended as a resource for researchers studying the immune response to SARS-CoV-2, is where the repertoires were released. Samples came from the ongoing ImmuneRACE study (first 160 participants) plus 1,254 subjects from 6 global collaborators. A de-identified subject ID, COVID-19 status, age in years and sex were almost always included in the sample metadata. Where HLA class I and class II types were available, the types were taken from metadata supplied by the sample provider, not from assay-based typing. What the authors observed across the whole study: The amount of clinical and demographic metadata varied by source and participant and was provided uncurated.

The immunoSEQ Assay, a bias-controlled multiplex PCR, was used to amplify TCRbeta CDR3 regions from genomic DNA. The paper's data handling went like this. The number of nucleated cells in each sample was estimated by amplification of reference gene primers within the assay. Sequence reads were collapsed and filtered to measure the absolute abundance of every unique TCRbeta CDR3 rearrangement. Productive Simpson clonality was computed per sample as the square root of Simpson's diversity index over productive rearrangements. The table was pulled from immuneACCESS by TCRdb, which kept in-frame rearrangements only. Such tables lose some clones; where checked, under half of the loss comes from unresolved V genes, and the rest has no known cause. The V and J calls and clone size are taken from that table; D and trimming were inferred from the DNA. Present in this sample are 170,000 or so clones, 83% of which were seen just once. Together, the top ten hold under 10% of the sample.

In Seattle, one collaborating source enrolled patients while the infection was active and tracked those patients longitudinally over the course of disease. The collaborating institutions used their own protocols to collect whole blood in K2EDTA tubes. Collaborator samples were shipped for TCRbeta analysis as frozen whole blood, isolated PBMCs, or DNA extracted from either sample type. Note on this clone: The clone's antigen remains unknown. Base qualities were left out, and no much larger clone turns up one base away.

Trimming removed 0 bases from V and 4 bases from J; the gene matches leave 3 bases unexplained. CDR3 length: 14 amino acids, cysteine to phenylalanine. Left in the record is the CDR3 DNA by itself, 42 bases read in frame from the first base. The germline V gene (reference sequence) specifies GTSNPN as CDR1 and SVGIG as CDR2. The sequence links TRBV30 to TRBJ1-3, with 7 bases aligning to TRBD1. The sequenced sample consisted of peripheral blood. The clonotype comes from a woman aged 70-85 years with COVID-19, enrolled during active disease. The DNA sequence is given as TGTGCCTGGAGTGTAGGGGGCGCAGGAAACACCATATATTTT. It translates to CAWSVGGAGNTIYF.